This entry lists 19 T cell receptor beta chains sequenced from one sample in a study of cytomegalovirus exposure and HLA in healthy donors. PCR amplification relied on 60 Vbeta primers (plus 13 Jbeta primers). Repertoires were generated with immunoSEQ multiplex PCR, while TCRdb's copy carries only in-frame clones and drops some. In the table there are some 150,000 clones, about three fifths of which are singletons. Material: PBMCs. Receptors were obtained from a woman aged 25 to 39 in good health and CMV-seropositive.

This chain joins TRBV7-9 and TRBJ2-5, with D possibly matching TRBD1 (5 bases). There are 13 residues in the CDR3. CDR1 and CDR2 (germline): SEHNR, FQNEAQ (reference sequence). Trimming stripped 1 base from V and 6 bases from J, with 9 bases between. The CDR3 loop is CASSLGQKQTQYF. The CDR3 nucleotides read TGTGCCAGCAGCTTAGGACAGAAACAGACCCAGTACTTC.

This clone came up a few times. The CDR3 region is CAIRGTGTADTQYF. Here the CDR3 DNA reads TGTGCCATTCGGGGGACAGGAACTGCAGATACGCAGTATTTT. V gene TRBV10-3 combines with J gene TRBJ2-3, with 8 bases identical to TRBD1. Per the germline V gene, CDR1 is ENHRY and CDR2 is SYGVKD. The length of the CDR3 is 14 residues. The V and J ends lost 9 bases and 4 bases, in that order; junction bases with no gene match: 9.

The rearrangement uses TRBV18 and TRBJ2-7, with TRBD1 as a possible D gene (5 bases). CDR3 length equals 14 residues. V was trimmed by 2 bases and J by 3 bases, leaving 11 bases between them. The germline V gene encodes CDR1 KGHSH and CDR2 LQKENI. The DNA of the CDR3 is TGTGCCAGCTCACCAGGGGCTAGAGACTACGAGCAGTACTTC. The encoded protein is CASSPGARDYEQYF.

This chain joins TRBV4-1 and TRBJ1-3; D might be TRBD1 (6 bases). Germline assignment: CDR1 MGHRA and CDR2 YSYEKL. With 1 base removed from V and 0 bases from J, the gap between germline ends came to 10 bases. The CDR3 consists of 16 residues. This chain's CDR3 is CASSQGQGSSGNTIYF. For the CDR3, the DNA is TGCGCCAGCAGCCAAGGGCAGGGGAGCTCTGGAAACACCATATATTTT.

This chain connects TRBV7-2 to TRBJ2-1; 10 positions agree with TRBD2. The junction had 16 bases not matched to a gene; V was cut back by 5 bases and J by 9 bases. Germline V lookup: CDR1 SGHTA, CDR2 FQGNSA. This CDR3 is 17 amino acids long. The CDR3: CASSQWGSSGREAEQFF. CDR3 sequence (DNA): TGTGCCAGCAGCCAATGGGGGTCTAGCGGGAGAGAGGCTGAGCAGTTCTTC.

This clone turned up a few times. The chain is built from TRBV2 and TRBJ1-5; maybe TRBD1 (5 bases). The CDR3 consists of 15 residues. The V and J ends lost 8 bases and 2 bases respectively, with 16 bases between them. Germline V gene sequence: CDR1 SNHLY, CDR2 FYNNEI. CDR3 coding DNA: TGTGCCAGCCAGATTAAATTAGGGGGCAATCAGCCCCAGCATTTT. Amino acid sequence: CASQIKLGGNQPQHF.

Details on this clone: The junction does not match germline at one end; this may be a read error. The genes are TRBV7-9 and TRBJ2-7, with D hard to call. Germline V lookup: CDR1 SEHNR, CDR2 FQNEAQ (reference sequence). The CDR3 spans 13 residues. CDR3 residues: CASGLESSYEQYF. In DNA, the CDR3 is TGTGCCAGCGGCTTGGAGAGCTCCTACGAGCAGTACTTC.

CDR3 residues: CASSPPYWDTTYEQYF. CDR3 coding DNA: TGTGCCAGCTCACCACCGTATTGGGACACAACCTACGAGCAGTACTTC. The V call is TRBV18, the J call TRBJ2-7, with D tentatively TRBD1 (6 bases). CDR3 length: 16 amino acids. The V end was cut by 0 bases, the J end by 2 bases, with 14 bases between. In germline, CDR1 is KGHSH, CDR2 LQKENI.

This chain links TRBV15 with TRBJ1-4; D gene unclear. In germline, CDR1 is LNHNV, CDR2 YYDKDF (reference sequence). The CDR3 covers 16 residues. Between the trimmed V and J ends, which lost 5 bases and 7 bases, there was a span of 20 bases. CDR3 coding DNA: TGTGCCACCAGCCCCGTCGGTTTCGGTGATGGTGAAAAACTGTTTTTT. This encodes CATSPVGFGDGEKLFF.

This clone was counted a few times. This chain connects TRBV9 to TRBJ2-3, with D perhaps matching TRBD2 (6 bases). V gave up 4 bases and J gave up 0 bases, with 15 bases separating them. Germline V lookup: CDR1 SGDLS, CDR2 YYNGEE. The CDR3 has 16 residues. The CDR3 nucleotides read TGTGCCAGCAGCCCAAGGGACTGGGGGAGCACAGATACGCAGTATTTT. This gives the protein CASSPRDWGSTDTQYF.

The chain has TRBV9 and TRBJ2-5; 10 bases align to TRBD2. The J call is doubtful: the DNA matches TRBJ2-7 better. The CDR3 length is 15 residues. Germline CDR1 SGDLS, CDR2 YYNGEE. CDR3 loop: CASSVVSGGIGEQYF. CDR3 coding DNA: TGTGCCAGCAGCGTAGTTAGCGGGGGGATTGGCGAGCAGTACTTC.

The genes are TRBV7-9 and TRBJ1-2; possible D gene TRBD1, 5 bases. Looked up from germline, CDR1 is SEHNR and CDR2 is FQNEAQ (reference sequence). V was pared by 0 bases and J by 6 bases, with 14 bases between. The CDR3 is made up of 15 amino acids. The CDR3 here is CASSLALGAAHGYTF. The CDR3 DNA reads TGTGCCAGCAGCTTAGCGTTAGGGGCGGCACATGGCTACACCTTC.

The chain carries TRBV10-1 and TRBJ2-1; 9 positions match TRBD2. The J segment lost 8 bases and the V segment lost 5 bases, leaving 7 bases of the junction unmatched. From germline, CDR1 is WNHNN and CDR2 SYGVQD (reference sequence). The CDR3 extends over 14 amino acids. This CDR3 reads CASSSNLAGYEQFF. The CDR3 DNA reads TGCGCCAGCAGTTCAAACCTAGCGGGATATGAGCAGTTCTTC.

To note about this clone: Other DNA variants within this sample encode the same CDR3. The rearrangement uses TRBV5-1 and TRBJ2-2; 7 positions match TRBD1. V lost 0 bases, J lost 4 bases, and 6 bases stayed unmatched. CDR3 length: 16 residues. In germline, CDR1 is SGHRS, CDR2 YFSETQ. CDR3 coding DNA: TGCGCCAGCAGCTTGGGTTTGTCAGGGGGCACCGGGGAGCTGTTTTTT. Protein product: CASSLGLSGGTGELFF.

The chain links TRBV2 to TRBJ1-2; no definite D call. This CDR3 is built from 13 residues. Germline assignment: CDR1 SNHLY and CDR2 FYNNEI. Trimming left V 7 bases short and J 4 bases short, with 13 bases between. The CDR3 spells CASTEEEGYGYTF. The CDR3 DNA reads TGTGCCAGCACGGAGGAGGAGGGCTATGGCTACACCTTC.

The genes are TRBV6-1 and TRBJ1-2; 9 nucleotides align to TRBD1. The V and J ends lost 4 bases and 6 bases, in that order; junction bases with no gene match: 6. CDR1 and CDR2 (germline): MNHNS, SASEGT. The CDR3 runs to 14 residues. The CDR3 nucleotides are TGTGCCAGCAGTGTATACAGGGGGCCGGATGGCTACACCTTC. Amino acids: CASSVYRGPDGYTF.

This rearrangement joins TRBV15 to TRBJ2-7, with D maybe TRBD2 (7 bases). Trimming removed 1 base from V and 3 bases from J, with 16 bases in between. This CDR3 contains 16 residues. Germline loops: CDR1 LNHNV, CDR2 YYDKDF (reference sequence). CDR3 loop: CATSRGRGGRLYEQYF. DNA of the CDR3: TGTGCCACCAGCAGAGGGAGGGGGGGGAGGCTCTACGAGCAGTACTTC.

J is TRBJ1-1 and V is TRBV14; weak D call: TRBD1 (6 bases). Germline loops: CDR1 SGHDN, CDR2 FVKESK. Trimming stripped 2 bases from V and 3 bases from J, with 7 bases between. CDR3 size: 13 residues. The CDR3 nucleotides are TGTGCCAGCAGCCAACAGGGGTACACTGAAGCTTTCTTT. Translation: CASSQQGYTEAFF.

This chain links TRBV7-9 with TRBJ2-2; tentatively, D is TRBD1 (9 bases). CDR1 and CDR2 from the germline V gene are SEHNR and FQNEAQ (reference sequence). CDR3 length: 14 amino acids. With 10 bases removed from V and 11 bases from J, the gap between germline ends came to 23 bases. The CDR3 loop reads CATGGTGRVQELFF. Written as DNA, the CDR3 is TGTGCCACGGGGGGGACAGGGAGAGTGCAAGAGCTGTTTTTT.